The 5 T cell receptor beta chains reported below all come from one sample, sequenced in a study of blood T cells in healthy people across ages. Alongside a J-beta primer mix, a sample-barcoded 5' primer served in a second PCR lasting about 7 to 11 cycles. Using its own MiXCR run on the 5' RACE reads, TCRdb lists one record per CDR3 protein. Of about 670,000 distinct CDR3 sequences listed, over 40% are singletons. Input material: blood. The receptors shown here come from a woman older than 75 in good health.

V gene TRBV4-1 combines with J gene TRBJ2-1; 11 bases align to TRBD2. Germline values: CDR1 MGHRA, CDR2 YSYEKL. The CDR3 sequence is 16 residues long. Unmatched junction bases numbered 9, after V lost 3 bases and J lost 8 bases. DNA of the CDR3: TGCGCCAGCAGCCAGTCGACTAGCGGGATTCGCGATGAGCAGTTCTTC. This encodes CASSQSTSGIRDEQFF.

CDR3 nucleotide sequence: TGTGCCATCAGGCCGGGCCAAGCGTATACTGAAGCTTTCTTT. The encoded protein is CAIRPGQAYTEAFF. The V call is TRBV10-3, the J call TRBJ1-1; D ambiguous. The CDR3 length is 14 residues. Germline lookup yields CDR1 ENHRY and CDR2 SYGVKD. Trimming removed 6 bases from V and 5 bases from J, with 16 bases in between.

At least ten counts were recorded for this clonotype. V and J are TRBV7-9 and TRBJ2-7; D call uncertain. The length of the CDR3 is 13 residues. Germline V gene data show CDR1 as SEHNR and CDR2 as FQNEAQ (reference sequence). Trimming shortened V by 6 bases and J by 0 bases, and 9 bases separated the two germline ends. CDR3 amino acids: CASRKSGSYEQYF. The CDR3 coding sequence is TGTGCCAGCAGAAAAAGTGGCTCCTACGAGCAGTACTTC.

This clonotype showed up many times. The rearrangement uses TRBV20-1 and TRBJ2-1; 14 nucleotides agree with TRBD2. CDR1 is DFQATT, CDR2 SNEGSKA, per germline (reference sequence). This CDR3 comprises 17 residues. V lost 3 bases, J lost 0 bases, and 4 bases stayed unmatched. This CDR3 is CSARGGTSGSSYNEQFF. As DNA, the CDR3 is TGCAGTGCTAGGGGCGGGACTAGCGGGAGCTCCTACAATGAGCAGTTCTTC.

This clonotype was recorded at least ten times. V usage is TRBV21-1 and J usage is TRBJ1-2. TRBV21-1 is given as a pseudogene. The CDR3 is made up of 13 amino acids. The DNA of the CDR3 is TGTGCCAGCAGCAATGGGGTCAACTATGGCTACACCTTC. It yields the protein CASSNGVNYGYTF.